This T cell receptor beta chain came from a study of blood T cell repertoires in COVID-19. Using immunoSEQ multiplex PCR, the repertoire was profiled, and TCRdb retains in-frame clones only, with some absent. The sample has some 250,000 clones; roughly 83% are singletons. Sequencing used peripheral blood. The sequence derives from a man older than 75 with acute or convalescent COVID-19.

CDR3 nucleotide sequence: TGTGCCAGCCGCCCCGGGGGGCCCTACGAGCAGTACTTC. Translating it yields CASRPGGPYEQYF. The chain combines TRBV2 with TRBJ2-7; tentative D call: TRBD2 (7 bases). Trimming cost V 8 bases and J 2 bases, with 13 bases left between them. The CDR3 extends over 13 amino acids. Germline CDR1 is SNHLY and CDR2 is FYNNEI.